These 26 T cell receptor beta chains were all obtained from the same sample, sequenced in a study of cytomegalovirus exposure and HLA in healthy donors. This PCR relied on a set of 60 Vbeta primers and 13 Jbeta primers. TCRdb keeps only in-frame clones here, not all; method: immunoSEQ multiplex PCR. The sample records about 150,000 clones, roughly 72% being singletons. The sequenced material came from PBMCs. The receptor set was obtained from a man aged 25-45 years in good health and CMV-seronegative.

The V call is TRBV30, the J call TRBJ2-3; the D is unclear. V lost 1 base and J lost 0, with 11 bases in between. Per the germline V gene, CDR1 is GTSNPN and CDR2 is SVGIG (reference sequence). The CDR3 covers 15 residues. The CDR3 DNA sequence: TGTGCCTGGAGTGATCTCGGTTCTAGCACAGATACGCAGTATTTT. This codes for CAWSDLGSSTDTQYF.

J is TRBJ2-6 and V is TRBV6-1; no definite D call. V was shortened by 6 bases and J by 2 bases, with 8 bases between the two germline ends. The CDR3 extends over 14 amino acids. Germline lookup yields CDR1 MNHNS and CDR2 SASEGT. CDR3 nucleotides: TGTGCCAGCAGCACTCTGGCTGGGGCCAACGTCCTGACTTTC. This encodes CASSTLAGANVLTF.

V gene TRBV25-1 combines with J gene TRBJ1-1, with D possibly being TRBD1 (5 bases). V lost 2 bases and J 1 base, leaving 11 bases between the germline ends. Germline V CDR1 and CDR2: MGHDK, SYGVNS. CDR3 size: 15 residues. The CDR3: CASSERGKENTEAFF. CDR3 in DNA: TGTGCCAGCAGTGAACGGGGGAAGGAGAACACTGAAGCTTTCTTT.

V gene TRBV5-1 combines with J gene TRBJ2-3; a possible D gene is TRBD2 (7 bases). V lost 1 base and J lost 3, with 12 bases in between. Germline values: CDR1 SGHRS, CDR2 YFSETQ. This CDR3 is built from 15 residues. The CDR3 DNA sequence: TGCGCCAGCAGCTTGAATCGGGGGGCAACAGATACGCAGTATTTT. Its translation: CASSLNRGATDTQYF.

The chain combines TRBV1 with TRBJ2-7; TRBD2 is taken as the D call from the table, unchecked against the DNA. TRBV1 has pseudogene status. The CDR3 covers 15 residues. DNA of the CDR3: TGCACCAGCAGCCTCCCCAAGCGGCCCCCGGACGAGCAGTACTTC. Protein: CTSSLPKRPPDEQYF.

This chain links TRBV4-3 with TRBJ1-6; 8 bases are a match to TRBD1. J gave up 7 bases and V 1 base, and 3 bases lay outside the gene matches. Germline V gives CDR1 LGHNA, CDR2 YSLEER. The CDR3 runs 15 residues. CDR3 in DNA: TGCGCCAGCAGCCAAGGACAGGGGAAAAATTCACCCCTCCACTTT. Translated, it gives CASSQGQGKNSPLHF.

This clone was found once. The chain couples TRBV7-9 to TRBJ1-5; TRBD1 matches 10 bases. After removal of 5 bases from V and 4 bases from J, the junction contained 8 bases not matched to a gene. There are 16 residues in the CDR3. Germline CDR1 is SEHNR and CDR2 is FQNEAQ (reference sequence). The CDR3 coding sequence is TGTGCCAGCAGCAACCCCCGGACAGGGGGTAATCAGCCCCAGCATTTT. This encodes CASSNPRTGGNQPQHF. The whole variable domain, remainder taken from reference TRBV7-9 and TRBJ1-5, is DTGVSQNPRHKITKRGQNVTFRCDPISEHNRLYWYRQTLGQGPEFLTYFQNEAQLEKSRLLSDRFSAERPKGSFSTLEIQRTEQGDSAMYLCASSNPRTGGNQPQHFGDGTRLSIL.

The chain is built from TRBV19 and TRBJ2-5, with no clear D. The ends were cut back, 3 bases at V and 2 bases at J, with 7 bases in the middle. The germline gives CDR1 LNHDA, CDR2 SQIVND (reference sequence). This CDR3 is 13 amino acids long. The CDR3 DNA is TGTGCCAGTAGTATGGGCCAGCAAGAGACCCAGTACTTC. It specifies CASSMGQQETQYF.

The chain carries TRBV6-5 and TRBJ2-5; possible D gene TRBD2, 6 bases. Germline V gives CDR1 MNHEY, CDR2 SVGAGI. This CDR3 spans 15 amino acids. Between the trimmed V and J ends, which lost 2 bases and 5 bases, there was a span of 15 bases. CDR3 sequence: CASSYAGLGLETQYF. The CDR3 bases are TGTGCCAGCAGTTACGCGGGACTTGGCCTGGAGACCCAGTACTTC.

This clone was seen more than once but under ten times. The chain employs TRBV19 and TRBJ1-1, with no clear D. This CDR3 contains 11 residues. Trimming removed 3 bases from V and 7 bases from J, with 6 bases in between. Germline lookup yields CDR1 LNHDA and CDR2 SQIVND (reference sequence). CDR3 sequence: CASSIHGEAFF. The DNA for the CDR3 is TGTGCCAGTAGTATTCACGGTGAAGCTTTCTTT.

The chain carries TRBV5-4 and TRBJ2-3; 11 bases are a match to TRBD2. In germline, CDR1 is SGHNT, CDR2 YYREEE (reference sequence). The V gene end was trimmed by 2 bases and the J gene end by 2 bases; junction bases not matched to a gene: 4. The length of the CDR3 is 16 residues. The CDR3 is CASSLLAGELTDTQYF. The CDR3 DNA is TGTGCCAGCAGCTTACTAGCGGGGGAGCTCACAGATACGCAGTATTTT.

The V gene is TRBV19, the J gene TRBJ2-2, with 10 positions matching TRBD1. J was trimmed by 2 bases and V by 7 bases; bases with no gene match: 4. The CDR3 runs 15 residues. Germline V lookup: CDR1 LNHDA, CDR2 SQIVND (reference sequence). As DNA, the CDR3 is TGTGCCAGTAAGGGGGACAGGGGAAACACCGGGGAGCTGTTTTTT. Translation: CASKGDRGNTGELFF.

This clone was detected a few times. DNA of the CDR3: TGTGCCAGCAGCTTAACGGAAGGGGGCGACTCCTACGAGCAGTACTTC. Translation gives CASSLTEGGDSYEQYF. The gene calls are TRBV7-6 and TRBJ2-7; 7 bases match TRBD1. The V and J ends lost 2 bases and 0 bases, in that order; junction bases with no gene match: 7. The germline V gene has CDR1 SGHVS and CDR2 FNYEAQ. The CDR3 runs to 16 residues.

The chain links TRBV7-9 to TRBJ2-3, with TRBD2 identical over 8 bases. Trimming cost V 2 bases and J 2 bases; bases outside gene matches: 6. This CDR3 has 16 residues. The germline V gene has CDR1 SEHNR and CDR2 FQNEAQ (reference sequence). The CDR3 nucleotides read TGTGCCAGCAGCTTAATCAGCGGGGGTTACACAGATACGCAGTATTTT. This encodes CASSLISGGYTDTQYF.

The J gene is TRBJ1-3, the V gene TRBV30; no definite D call. The CDR3 totals 12 residues. Trimming cost V 2 bases and J 0 bases, with 2 bases left between them. Germline lookup yields CDR1 GTSNPN and CDR2 SVGIG (reference sequence). This chain's CDR3 is CAWSLSGNTIYF. The CDR3 DNA reads TGTGCCTGGAGTCTCTCTGGAAACACCATATATTTT. Full variable domain (remainder filled in from reference TRBV30 and TRBJ1-3): SQTIHQWPATLVQPVGSPLSLECTVEGTSNPNLYWYRQAAGRGLQLLFYSVGIGQISSEVPQNLSASRPQDRQFILSSKKLLLSDSGFYLCAWSLSGNTIYFGEGSWLTVV.

CDR3 amino acids: CASRETSGYEQYV. CDR3 DNA: TGTGCCAGCAGAGAGACTAGCGGCTACGAGCAGTACGTC. V is TRBV2 and J is TRBJ2-7, with TRBD2 matching over 9 bases. V lost 6 bases and J lost 3; bases outside the gene matches: 3. The CDR3 totals 13 residues. Germline V gene lookup returns CDR1 SNHLY and CDR2 FYNNEI.

The chain recombines TRBV28 with TRBJ1-1, with 8 bases aligning to TRBD1. CDR3 length: 16 residues. Germline CDR1 and CDR2: MDHEN and SYDVKM. Trimming took 2 bases from V and 7 from J; bases not matched to a gene: 12. The CDR3 loop is CASSLRGQVLIHEAFF. The DNA for the CDR3 is TGTGCCAGCAGTTTACGGGGACAGGTTCTCATTCATGAAGCTTTCTTT.

The chain uses TRBV6-6 and TRBJ2-3, with D unresolved. CDR1 and CDR2 (germline): MNHNY, SVGAGI (reference sequence). The CDR3 covers 12 residues. V was clipped by 2 bases and J by 6 bases, with 6 bases between them. CDR3 sequence reads: CASSYRRDTQYF. CDR3 nucleotides: TGTGCCAGCAGTTACCGGCGGGATACGCAGTATTTT.

The chain links TRBV29-1 to TRBJ1-1; D gene ambiguous. This CDR3 comprises 15 residues. The V gene's germline CDR1 is SQVTM and CDR2 ANQGSEA. V was shortened by 0 bases and J by 1 base, with 12 bases between the two germline ends. The CDR3 is CSVEDPGSGNTEAFF. The CDR3 DNA reads as TGCAGCGTTGAAGATCCCGGGTCTGGGAACACTGAAGCTTTCTTT.

Concerning this clone itself: Additional DNA sequences in this sample encode the identical CDR3. V usage is TRBV28 and J usage is TRBJ1-1, with a possible D match to TRBD1 (6 bases). Trimming removed 8 bases from V and 1 base from J, with 14 bases in between. The CDR3 covers 14 residues. Germline values: CDR1 MDHEN, CDR2 SYDVKM. CDR3 region: CASGDGQRNTEAFF. CDR3 nucleotide sequence: TGTGCCAGCGGGGACGGACAGCGGAACACTGAAGCTTTCTTT.

This chain connects TRBV5-1 to TRBJ2-1; D perhaps matches TRBD1 (7 bases). Trimming removed 4 bases from V and 6 bases from J, with 17 bases in between. Germline V CDR1 and CDR2: SGHRS, YFSETQ. The CDR3 has 15 amino acids. The CDR3 is CASSPDRVRGNEQFF. In DNA form, the CDR3 reads TGCGCCAGCAGCCCTGACAGGGTGCGGGGCAATGAGCAGTTCTTC.

V is TRBV7-2 and J is TRBJ2-7; D is ambiguous. V was shortened by 1 base and J by 6 bases, with 7 bases between the two germline ends. The CDR3 contains 12 residues. CDR1 and CDR2 (germline): SGHTA, FQGNSA. CDR3 DNA sequence: TGTGCCAGCAGCTTAGACCGGGTCGAGCAGTACTTC. Its translation is CASSLDRVEQYF.

The chain carries TRBV6-1 and TRBJ2-7, with D possibly TRBD1 on 5 matching bases. From germline, CDR1 is MNHNS and CDR2 SASEGT. The CDR3 length is 13 residues. The V gene lost 3 bases and the J gene lost 2 bases, with 8 bases spanning the gap. The CDR3, as DNA: TGTGCCAGCAGTGACAGGGTAACCTACGAGCAGTACTTC. It is translated as CASSDRVTYEQYF.

Only a few counts were recorded for this clone. The chain recombines TRBV2 with TRBJ2-7; 8 bases map to TRBD1. V was pared by 6 bases and J by 7 bases, with 11 bases of the junction left unmatched. Germline CDR1 SNHLY, CDR2 FYNNEI. The CDR3 covers 14 residues. CDR3 sequence (DNA): TGTGCCAGCAGGCCCCCCCGACAGGGGAGTGAGCAGTACTTC. Translated: CASRPPRQGSEQYF. Combining the CDR3 with reference TRBV2 and TRBJ2-7 gives the whole variable domain EPEVTQTPSHQVTQMGQEVILRCVPISNHLYFYWYRQILGQKVEFLVSFYNNEISEKSEIFDDQFSVERPDGSNFTLKIRSTKLEDSAMYFCASRPPRQGSEQYFGPGTRLTVT.

The chain is built from TRBV5-6 and TRBJ2-3, with 9 nucleotides matching TRBD2. The CDR3 has 14 residues. Germline values: CDR1 SGHDT, CDR2 YYEEEE. Trimming removed 0 bases from V and 5 bases from J; junction bases left unmatched: 1. CDR3 bases: TGTGCCAGCAGCTTGGGACTAGCGGTAGATACGCAGTATTTT. This codes for CASSLGLAVDTQYF.

The rearrangement uses TRBV7-9 and TRBJ2-7; TRBD1 is a possible D gene (6 bases). V was pared by 1 base and J by 2 bases, with 9 bases between. CDR1 SEHNR and CDR2 FQNEAQ come from the germline V gene (reference sequence). This CDR3 has 14 residues. The CDR3 region is CASSLEQGAYEQYF. CDR3 nucleotides: TGTGCCAGCAGCTTAGAACAGGGAGCCTACGAGCAGTACTTC.